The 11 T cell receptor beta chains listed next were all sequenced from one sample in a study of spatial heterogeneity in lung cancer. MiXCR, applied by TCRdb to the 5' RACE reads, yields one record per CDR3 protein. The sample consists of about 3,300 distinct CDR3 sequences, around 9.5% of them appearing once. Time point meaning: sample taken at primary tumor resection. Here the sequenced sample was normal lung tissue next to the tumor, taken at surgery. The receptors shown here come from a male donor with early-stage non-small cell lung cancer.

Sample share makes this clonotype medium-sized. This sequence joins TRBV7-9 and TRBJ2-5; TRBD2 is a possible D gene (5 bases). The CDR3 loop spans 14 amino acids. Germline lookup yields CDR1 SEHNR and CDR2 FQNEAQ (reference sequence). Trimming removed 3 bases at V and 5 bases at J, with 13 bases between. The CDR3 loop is CASSLEVRAETQYF. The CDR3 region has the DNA TGTGCCAGCAGCTTGGAAGTGAGGGCCGAGACCCAGTACTTC.

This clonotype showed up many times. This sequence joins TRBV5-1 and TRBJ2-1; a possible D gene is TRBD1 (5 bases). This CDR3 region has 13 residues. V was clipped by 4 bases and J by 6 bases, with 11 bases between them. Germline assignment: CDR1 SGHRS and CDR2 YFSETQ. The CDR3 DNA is TGCGCCAGCAGCCTAAACAGGATCAATGAGCAGTTCTTC. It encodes CASSLNRINEQFF.

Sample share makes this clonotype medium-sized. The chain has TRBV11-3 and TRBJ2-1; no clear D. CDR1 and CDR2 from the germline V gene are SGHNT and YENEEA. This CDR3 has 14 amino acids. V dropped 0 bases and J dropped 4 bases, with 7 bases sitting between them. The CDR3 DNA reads TGTGCCAGCAGCTTAGATACGCAATACAATGAGCAGTTCTTC. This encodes CASSLDTQYNEQFF.

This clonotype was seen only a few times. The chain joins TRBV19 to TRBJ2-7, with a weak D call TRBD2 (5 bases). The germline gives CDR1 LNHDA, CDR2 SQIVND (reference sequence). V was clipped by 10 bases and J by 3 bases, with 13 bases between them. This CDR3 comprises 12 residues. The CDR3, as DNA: TGTGCCACCGGCCGGGGAGACTACGAGCAGTACTTC. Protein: CATGRGDYEQYF.

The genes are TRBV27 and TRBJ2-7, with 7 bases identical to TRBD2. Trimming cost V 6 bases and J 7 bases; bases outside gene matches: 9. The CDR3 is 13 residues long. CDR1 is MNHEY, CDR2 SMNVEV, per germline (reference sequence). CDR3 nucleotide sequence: TGTGCCAGCAGATCCACCTCAGCGGGGGAGCAGTACTTC. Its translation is CASRSTSAGEQYF.

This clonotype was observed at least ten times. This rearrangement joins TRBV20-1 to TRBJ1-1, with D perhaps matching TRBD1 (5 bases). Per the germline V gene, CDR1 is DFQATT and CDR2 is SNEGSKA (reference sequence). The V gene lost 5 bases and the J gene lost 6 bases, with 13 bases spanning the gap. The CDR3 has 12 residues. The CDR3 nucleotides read TGCAGTGCTTGGGAGGGGTTCTCTGAAGCTTTCTTT. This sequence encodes CSAWEGFSEAFF.

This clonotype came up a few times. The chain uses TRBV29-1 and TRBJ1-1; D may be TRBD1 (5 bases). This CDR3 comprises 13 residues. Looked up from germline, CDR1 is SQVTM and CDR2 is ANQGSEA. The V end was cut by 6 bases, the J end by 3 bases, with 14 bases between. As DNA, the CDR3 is TGCAGCGTCTCAGAAGGGGCCGACACTGAAGCTTTCTTT. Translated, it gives CSVSEGADTEAFF.

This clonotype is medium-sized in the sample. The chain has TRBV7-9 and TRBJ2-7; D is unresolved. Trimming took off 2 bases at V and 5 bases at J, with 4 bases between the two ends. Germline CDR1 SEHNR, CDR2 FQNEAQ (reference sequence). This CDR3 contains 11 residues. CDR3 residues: CASSLRDEQYF. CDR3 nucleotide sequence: TGTGCCAGCAGCTTAAGGGACGAGCAGTACTTC.

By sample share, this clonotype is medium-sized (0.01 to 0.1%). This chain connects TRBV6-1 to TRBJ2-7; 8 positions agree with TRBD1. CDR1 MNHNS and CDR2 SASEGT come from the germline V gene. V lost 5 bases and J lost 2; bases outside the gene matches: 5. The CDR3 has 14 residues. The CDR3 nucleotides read TGTGCCAGCAGTTGGACAGGGCTGGCCTACGAGCAGTACTTC. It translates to CASSWTGLAYEQYF.

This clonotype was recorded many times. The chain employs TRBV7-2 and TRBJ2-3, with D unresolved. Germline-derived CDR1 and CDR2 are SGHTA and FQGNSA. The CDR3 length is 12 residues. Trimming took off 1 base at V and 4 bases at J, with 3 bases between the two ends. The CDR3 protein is CASSLVPDTQYF. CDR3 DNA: TGTGCCAGCAGCTTAGTTCCAGATACGCAGTATTTT. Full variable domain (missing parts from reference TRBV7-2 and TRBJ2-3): GAGVSQSPSNKVTEKGKDVELRCDPISGHTALYWYRQSLGQGLEFLIYFQGNSAPDKSGLPSDRFSAERTGGSVSTLTIQRTQQEDSAVYLCASSLVPDTQYFGPGTRLTVL.

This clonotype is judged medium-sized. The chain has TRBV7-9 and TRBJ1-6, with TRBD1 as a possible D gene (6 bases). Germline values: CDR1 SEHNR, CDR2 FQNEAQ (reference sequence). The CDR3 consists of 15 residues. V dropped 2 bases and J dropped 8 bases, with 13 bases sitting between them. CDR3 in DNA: TGTGCCAGCAGCTTACCCACAGGGTCTTATTCACCCCTCCACTTT. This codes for CASSLPTGSYSPLHF.